This T cell receptor (beta chain) was profiled in a study of blood T cell repertoires in COVID-19. Study processing details: Nucleated cell number was recorded as an estimate derived from reference gene primer amplification. Clones were sequenced by immunoSEQ multiplex PCR, and TCRdb holds only the in-frame ones, with some missing. Clonal size and the V and J genes are those of that table, whereas D and trimming came from the DNA. The data show about 200,000 clones, around 84% seen once. CDR1 SGHKS and CDR2 YYEKEE come from the germline V gene (reference sequence). The CDR3 has 13 amino acids. Trimming removed 1 base at V and 0 bases at J, with 5 bases between.

The V call is TRBV5-5, the J call TRBJ2-7; D not resolved. The sample taken for sequencing was peripheral blood. The receptor was isolated from a human donor in a cohort sampled during active COVID-19. The CDR3 protein is CASSLSTSYEQYF. CDR3 nucleotides: TGTGCCAGCAGCTTGTCTACCTCCTACGAGCAGTACTTC. The full variable domain, rest sourced from reference TRBV5-5 and TRBJ2-7, is DAGVTQSPTHLIKTRGQQVTLRCSPISGHKSVSWYQQVLGQGPQFIFQYYEKEERGRGNFPDRFSARQFPNYSSELNVNALLLGDSALYLCASSLSTSYEQYFGPGTRLTVT.